This is a list of T cell receptor beta chains from one sample in a study of identical twins. In TCRdb, the 5' RACE reads were re-called with MiXCR into one record per CDR3 protein. The sample lists some 240,000 distinct CDR3 sequences; roughly 8% were seen once. A further study also used this sample, focusing on yellow fever vaccine responses in identical twins.

Material: CD8+ T cells sorted from blood. The receptors originated from a woman aged 18-29 years in good health. Both conserved end residues are part of each CDR3. A D gene is named only where the DNA matches it firmly. Rows may omit the clone size; those that give it use once, few, many or a size class.

V,size,J,D,CDR3,DNA
TRBV20-1,many,TRBJ2-1,TRBD2,CSALSGREYNEQFF,TGCAGTGCCCTTAGCGGGAGGGAGTACAATGAGCAGTTCTTC
TRBV21-1,.,TRBJ2-7,.,CASSNGTSGLGYEQYF,TGTGCCAGCAGCAATGGGACTAGCGGTCTCGGGTACGAGCAGTACTTC
TRBV6-7,many,TRBJ2-1,TRBD2,CATPTRTSGSISEQFF,TGTGCCACCCCGACTCGTACTAGCGGGAGTATAAGTGAGCAGTTCTTC
TRBV12-3/TRBV12-4,.,TRBJ1-2,.,CASSPEGGYGYTF,TGTGCCAGCAGCCCAGAAGGCGGCTATGGCTACACCTTC
TRBV20-1,many,TRBJ2-2,.,CSARETREDPTGELFF,TGCAGTGCTAGAGAGACGCGGGAAGACCCCACCGGGGAGCTGTTTTTT
TRBV4-3,.,TRBJ2-7,TRBD2,CASSQDNLAGVTFYEQYF,TGCGCCAGCAGCCAAGATAACCTAGCGGGAGTAACCTTTTACGAGCAGTACTTC
TRBV6-1,few,TRBJ1-6,.,CASSTSSYNSPLHF,TGTGCCAGCAGCACGAGCTCCTATAATTCACCCCTCCACTTT
TRBV5-5,few,TRBJ2-1,TRBD2,CASSLEGTSTSSYNEQFF,TGTGCCAGCAGCTTGGAAGGGACTAGTACGAGCTCCTACAATGAGCAGTTCTTC
TRBV7-6,.,TRBJ2-1,.,CASSLSLVFNEQFF,TGTGCCAGCAGCTTATCTCTTGTTTTCAATGAGCAGTTCTTC
TRBV20-1,few,TRBJ2-3,.,CSARAPPLTLADTQYF,TGCAGTGCTAGAGCCCCCCCTTTAACCTTGGCAGATACGCAGTATTTT
TRBV6-1,few,TRBJ1-4,.,CASSRGARADEKLFF,TGTGCCAGCAGTAGGGGCGCCAGGGCTGATGAAAAACTGTTTTTT
TRBV5-1,many,TRBJ2-3,.,CASSLEDSDSADTQYF,TGCGCCAGCAGCTTGGAGGACAGCGATTCTGCAGATACGCAGTATTTT
TRBV27,many,TRBJ1-1,TRBD1,CASSPTGGTEAFF,TGTGCCAGCAGCCCGACAGGGGGCACTGAAGCTTTCTTT
TRBV7-9,many,TRBJ2-3,.,CASSLGPSTDTQYF,TGTGCCAGCAGCTTGGGGCCAAGCACAGATACGCAGTATTTT
TRBV20-1,few,TRBJ2-7,TRBD2,CSARDLAGPYEQYF,TGCAGTGCTAGAGACCTAGCGGGACCCTACGAGCAGTACTTC
TRBV10-3,few,TRBJ2-5,.,CAISSTGVETQYF,TGTGCCATCAGTAGTACAGGAGTGGAGACCCAGTACTTC
TRBV5-1,.,TRBJ1-2,.,CASSLVPGLGNYGYTF,TGCGCCAGCAGCTTGGTCCCGGGGCTGGGGAACTATGGCTACACCTTC
TRBV7-7,many,TRBJ2-1,.,CASSLDEAPYNEQFF,TGTGCTAGCAGCTTAGACGAGGCCCCCTACAATGAGCAGTTCTTC
TRBV12-3/TRBV12-4,many,TRBJ2-1,.,CASSLTSFNEQFF,TGTGCCAGCAGTCTGACTAGTTTTAATGAGCAGTTCTTC
TRBV9,few,TRBJ2-1,.,CASSVASYNEQFF,TGTGCCAGCAGCGTCGCCAGCTACAATGAGCAGTTCTTC
TRBV4-1,few,TRBJ2-7,.,CASSQEGFISVEQYF,TGCGCCAGCAGCCAAGAGGGGTTTATTTCGGTCGAGCAGTACTTC
TRBV11-2,.,TRBJ2-5,.,CASSSVDSGAQETQYF,TGTGCCAGCAGCTCCGTCGACTCGGGGGCTCAAGAGACCCAGTACTTC
TRBV20-1,.,TRBJ1-3,.,CSAAGIGVSGNTIYF,TGCAGTGCAGCCGGTATTGGGGTCTCTGGAAACACCATATATTTT
TRBV7-9,many,TRBJ2-7,.,CASSTNSYEQYF,TGTGCCAGCAGCACCAACTCCTACGAGCAGTACTTC
TRBV27,.,TRBJ2-7,TRBD1,CASRLSRDRVYEQYF,TGTGCCAGCAGACTCTCCCGGGACAGGGTCTACGAGCAGTACTTC
TRBV20-1,.,TRBJ2-2,.,CSARDGVADTGELFF,TGCAGTGCCCGGGATGGCGTGGCTGACACCGGGGAGCTGTTTTTT
TRBV12-5,many,TRBJ2-1,.,CASGQVNNEQFF,TGTGCTAGTGGCCAGGTTAACAATGAGCAGTTCTTC
TRBV7-9,.,TRBJ2-1,.,CASSLTEARGENEQFF,TGTGCCAGCAGCTTAACGGAGGCTAGGGGTGAGAATGAGCAGTTCTTC
TRBV5-1,few,TRBJ2-5,.,CASSVTGSQETQYF,TGCGCCAGCAGCGTCACCGGGAGCCAAGAGACCCAGTACTTC
TRBV2,.,TRBJ1-5,.,CASSEAVISNQPQHF,TGTGCCAGCAGTGAAGCGGTGATTAGCAATCAGCCCCAGCATTTT
TRBV5-6,many,TRBJ1-5,.,CASSLGTYSNQPQHF,TGTGCCAGCAGCTTGGGGACATATAGCAATCAGCCCCAGCATTTT
TRBV27,few,TRBJ2-3,.,CASSLSPGSQYF,TGTGCCAGCAGTTTATCCCCAGGATCGCAGTATTTT
TRBV7-9,many,TRBJ2-2,TRBD2,CASSPAGANTGELFF,TGTGCCAGCAGCCCCGCGGGGGCGAACACCGGGGAGCTGTTTTTT
TRBV6-5,few,TRBJ2-7,TRBD2,CASSYVGLAGGEQYF,TGTGCCAGCAGTTACGTGGGACTAGCGGGAGGTGAGCAGTACTTC
TRBV6-1,few,TRBJ2-7,.,CASSEGGESYEQYF,TGTGCCAGCAGTGAAGGAGGGGAATCCTACGAGCAGTACTTC
TRBV14,.,TRBJ1-5,TRBD1,CASSPKTGASPQHF,TGTGCCAGCAGCCCAAAGACAGGGGCCTCCCCCCAGCATTTT
TRBV11-1,few,TRBJ2-7,TRBD1,CASSRVGQGDGSYEQYF,TGTGCCAGCAGCCGAGTAGGACAGGGGGACGGCTCCTACGAGCAGTACTTC
TRBV15,.,TRBJ2-3,.,CATSRDRTDTQYF,TGTGCCACCAGCAGAGATCGTACAGATACGCAGTATTTT
TRBV4-2,.,TRBJ1-3,TRBD1,CASSQDRTGDSGNTIYF,TGTGCCAGCAGCCAAGATCGCACAGGGGACTCTGGAAACACCATATATTTT
TRBV20-1,many,TRBJ2-2,TRBD2,CSAIRTSGGAFPSGELFF,TGCAGTGCCATCAGGACTAGCGGGGGGGCCTTTCCCAGCGGGGAGCTGTTTTTT
TRBV11-2,.,TRBJ1-1,TRBD1,CASSPPGQLTEAFF,TGTGCCAGCAGCCCACCGGGACAGCTCACTGAAGCTTTCTTT
TRBV7-9,.,TRBJ2-7,.,CASSLAKGHEQYF,TGTGCCAGCAGCTTAGCGAAAGGCCACGAGCAGTACTTC
TRBV27,many,TRBJ2-3,.,CASSLSSRESTDTQYF,TGTGCCAGCAGTTTATCGTCGAGGGAGAGCACAGATACGCAGTATTTT
TRBV20-1,few,TRBJ2-7,TRBD2,CSASIQGGEREHYEQYF,TGCAGTGCTAGTATACAGGGTGGCGAGCGGGAGCACTACGAGCAGTACTTC
TRBV20-1,.,TRBJ2-7,.,CSARHRVDYEQYF,TGCAGTGCTAGACACAGGGTTGACTACGAGCAGTACTTC
TRBV7-8,many,TRBJ2-7,.,CASSLGGTLYEQYF,TGTGCCAGCAGCTTAGGCGGGACACTTTACGAGCAGTACTTC
TRBV7-9,few,TRBJ2-2,.,CASSTWTGELFF,TGTGCCAGCAGCACGTGGACCGGGGAGCTGTTTTTT
TRBV29-1,few,TRBJ2-3,.,CSVYQGDTDTQYF,TGCAGCGTCTATCAAGGGGACACAGATACGCAGTATTTT